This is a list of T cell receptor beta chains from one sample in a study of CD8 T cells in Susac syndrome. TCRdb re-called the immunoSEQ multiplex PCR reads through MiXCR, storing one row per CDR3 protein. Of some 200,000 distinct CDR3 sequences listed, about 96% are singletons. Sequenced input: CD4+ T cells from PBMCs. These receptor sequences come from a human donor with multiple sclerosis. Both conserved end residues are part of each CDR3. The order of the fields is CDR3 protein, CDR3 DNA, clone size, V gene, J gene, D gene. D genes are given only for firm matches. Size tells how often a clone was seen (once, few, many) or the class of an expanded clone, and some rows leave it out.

CDR3 protein: CASSAGQGAFNEQFF; CDR3 DNA: TGTGCCAGCAGCGCTGGACAGGGGGCCTTCAATGAGCAGTTCTTC; clone size: -; V gene: TRBV9; J gene: TRBJ2-1; D gene: TRBD1
CDR3 protein: CASSLSWGGEAFF; CDR3 DNA: TGCGCCAGCAGCTTGTCTTGGGGCGGTGAAGCTTTCTTT; clone size: -; V gene: TRBV5-1; J gene: TRBJ1-1; D gene: -
CDR3 protein: CASSQVTGSHEQYF; CDR3 DNA: TGCGCCAGCAGCCAAGTCACGGGGTCCCACGAGCAGTACTTC; clone size: -; V gene: TRBV4-1; J gene: TRBJ2-7; D gene: -
CDR3 protein: CASSPGTAHIAKNIQYF; CDR3 DNA: TGTGCCAGCAGCCCTGGGACAGCCCACATAGCCAAAAACATTCAGTACTTC; clone size: -; V gene: TRBV12-3/TRBV12-4; J gene: TRBJ2-4; D gene: TRBD1
CDR3 protein: CATSRDGGSYEQYF; CDR3 DNA: TGTGCCACCAGCAGAGATGGGGGGTCCTACGAGCAGTACTTC; clone size: -; V gene: TRBV15; J gene: TRBJ2-7; D gene: -
CDR3 protein: CSARAGWATNEKLFF; CDR3 DNA: TGCAGTGCTAGAGCCGGGTGGGCAACTAATGAAAAACTGTTTTTT; clone size: -; V gene: TRBV20-1; J gene: TRBJ1-4; D gene: -
CDR3 protein: CASSLGSTGTEAFF; CDR3 DNA: TGTGCCAGCAGCTTAGGATCGACCGGGACTGAAGCTTTCTTT; clone size: -; V gene: TRBV7-9; J gene: TRBJ1-1; D gene: -
CDR3 protein: CASSVTGDYGYTF; CDR3 DNA: TGTGCCAGCAGCGTGACAGGGGACTATGGCTACACCTTC; clone size: -; V gene: TRBV2; J gene: TRBJ1-2; D gene: TRBD1
CDR3 protein: CASSTPGGSNQPQHF; CDR3 DNA: TGTGCCAGCAGTACCCCCGGGGGTAGCAATCAGCCCCAGCATTTT; clone size: -; V gene: TRBV28; J gene: TRBJ1-5; D gene: -
CDR3 protein: CAWDREGEQYF; CDR3 DNA: TGTGCCTGGGACAGGGAGGGCGAGCAGTACTTC; clone size: -; V gene: TRBV30; J gene: TRBJ2-7; D gene: -
CDR3 protein: CATTPPLGLSPKKLFF; CDR3 DNA: TGTGCCACCACCCCTCCGCTAGGGTTATCGCCGAAAAAACTGTTTTTT; clone size: -; V gene: TRBV24-1; J gene: TRBJ1-4; D gene: -
CDR3 protein: CASSLQGGVRETQYF; CDR3 DNA: TGTGCCAGCAGTCTGCAGGGGGGAGTTCGAGAGACCCAGTACTTC; clone size: -; V gene: TRBV28; J gene: TRBJ2-5; D gene: -
CDR3 protein: CASSTTGVDYEQYF; CDR3 DNA: TGTGCCAGTAGTACGACAGGTGTGGACTACGAGCAGTACTTC; clone size: -; V gene: TRBV19; J gene: TRBJ2-7; D gene: -
CDR3 protein: CSASRSDSTEAFF; CDR3 DNA: TGCAGTGCTTCCCGGTCGGACAGTACTGAAGCTTTCTTT; clone size: -; V gene: TRBV20-1; J gene: TRBJ1-1; D gene: -
CDR3 protein: CSVRWSDTQYF; CDR3 DNA: TGCAGCGTTCGATGGTCAGATACGCAGTATTTT; clone size: -; V gene: TRBV29-1; J gene: TRBJ2-3; D gene: -
CDR3 protein: CAWSGVETQYF; CDR3 DNA: TGTGCCTGGAGTGGGGTGGAGACCCAGTACTTC; clone size: -; V gene: TRBV30; J gene: TRBJ2-5; D gene: -
CDR3 protein: CASSRRDSYSTDTQYF; CDR3 DNA: TGTGCCAGCAGCCGAAGGGACAGTTATAGCACAGATACGCAGTATTTT; clone size: -; V gene: TRBV13; J gene: TRBJ2-3; D gene: TRBD1
CDR3 protein: CASSGDPGTEAFF; CDR3 DNA: TGTGCCAGCAGTGGGGACCCTGGCACTGAAGCTTTCTTT; clone size: -; V gene: TRBV6-4; J gene: TRBJ1-1; D gene: -
CDR3 protein: CASSQRDRQNIQYF; CDR3 DNA: TGTGCCAGCTCACAAAGGGACAGGCAAAACATTCAGTACTTC; clone size: -; V gene: TRBV18; J gene: TRBJ2-4; D gene: TRBD1
CDR3 protein: CAIRERTSSYNEQFF; CDR3 DNA: TGTGCCATCCGAGAAAGGACGAGCTCCTACAATGAGCAGTTCTTC; clone size: -; V gene: TRBV6-6; J gene: TRBJ2-1; D gene: -
CDR3 protein: CASSLFPLGGNTIYF; CDR3 DNA: TGTGCCAGCAGCTTATTTCCTCTGGGGGGAAACACCATATATTTT; clone size: -; V gene: TRBV13; J gene: TRBJ1-3; D gene: -
CDR3 protein: CAWSVSTHEAFF; CDR3 DNA: TGTGCCTGGAGTGTATCGACACATGAAGCTTTCTTT; clone size: once; V gene: TRBV30; J gene: TRBJ1-1; D gene: -
CDR3 protein: CASGSRVSQETQYF; CDR3 DNA: TGCGCCAGCGGGTCCAGGGTTAGCCAAGAGACCCAGTACTTC; clone size: -; V gene: TRBV23-1; J gene: TRBJ2-5; D gene: -
CDR3 protein: CASRGGRASYNEQFF; CDR3 DNA: TGTGCCAGCAGGGGAGGCAGAGCCTCCTACAATGAGCAGTTCTTC; clone size: once; V gene: TRBV6-1; J gene: TRBJ2-1; D gene: -
CDR3 protein: CAWSVKYNEQFF; CDR3 DNA: TGTGCCTGGAGTGTTAAATACAATGAGCAGTTCTTC; clone size: -; V gene: TRBV30; J gene: TRBJ2-1; D gene: -
CDR3 protein: CSALDRYEQYF; CDR3 DNA: TGCAGTGCTCTCGACAGATACGAGCAGTACTTC; clone size: once; V gene: TRBV20-1; J gene: TRBJ2-7; D gene: -
CDR3 protein: CASSDRGLTEAFF; CDR3 DNA: TGTGCCAGCAGCGACAGGGGGCTCACTGAAGCTTTCTTT; clone size: once; V gene: TRBV3-1; J gene: TRBJ1-1; D gene: TRBD1
CDR3 protein: CASSQDVKVSPLHF; CDR3 DNA: TGTGCCAGCAGCCAAGACGTCAAGGTTTCACCCCTCCACTTT; clone size: once; V gene: TRBV3-1; J gene: TRBJ1-6; D gene: -
CDR3 protein: CSARDRAGRITEAFF; CDR3 DNA: TGCAGTGCTAGAGACAGGGCGGGCCGAATCACTGAAGCTTTCTTT; clone size: -; V gene: TRBV20-1; J gene: TRBJ1-1; D gene: -